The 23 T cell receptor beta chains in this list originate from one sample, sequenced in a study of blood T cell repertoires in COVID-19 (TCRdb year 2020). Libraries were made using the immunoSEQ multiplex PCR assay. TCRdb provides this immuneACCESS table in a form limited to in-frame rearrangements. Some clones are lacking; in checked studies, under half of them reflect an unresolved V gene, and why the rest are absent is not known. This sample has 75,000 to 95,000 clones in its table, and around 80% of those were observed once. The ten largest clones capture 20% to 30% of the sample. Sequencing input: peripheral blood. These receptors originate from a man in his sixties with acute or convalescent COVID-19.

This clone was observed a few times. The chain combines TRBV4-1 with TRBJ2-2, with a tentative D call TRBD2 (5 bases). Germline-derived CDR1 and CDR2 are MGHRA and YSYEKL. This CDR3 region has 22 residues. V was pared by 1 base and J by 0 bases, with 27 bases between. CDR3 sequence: CASSQGLLSRTLGNANTGELFF. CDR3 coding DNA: TGCGCCAGCAGCCAAGGCTTACTATCGAGGACTCTCGGTAACGCGAACACCGGGGAGCTGTTTTTT.

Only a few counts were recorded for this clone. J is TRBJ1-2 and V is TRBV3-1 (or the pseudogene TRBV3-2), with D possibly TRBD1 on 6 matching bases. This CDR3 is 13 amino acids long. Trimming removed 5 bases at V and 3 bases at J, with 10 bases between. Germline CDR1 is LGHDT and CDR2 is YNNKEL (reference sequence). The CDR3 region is CASSLGAYYGYTF. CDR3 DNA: TGTGCCAGCAGCTTGGGGGCTTACTATGGCTACACCTTC.

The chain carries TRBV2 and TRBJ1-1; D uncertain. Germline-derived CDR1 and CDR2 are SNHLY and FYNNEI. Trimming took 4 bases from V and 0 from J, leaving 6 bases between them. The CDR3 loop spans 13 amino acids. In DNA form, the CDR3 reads TGTGCCAGCAGTGGTAAAATGAACACTGAAGCTTTCTTT. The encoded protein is CASSGKMNTEAFF.

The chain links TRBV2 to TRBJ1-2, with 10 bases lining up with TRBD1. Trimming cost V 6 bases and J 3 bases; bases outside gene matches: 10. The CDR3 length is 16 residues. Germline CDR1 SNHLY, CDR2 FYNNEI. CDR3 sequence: CASSRDRGGVDYGYTF. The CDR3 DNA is TGTGCCAGCAGCCGGGACAGGGGAGGGGTCGACTATGGCTACACCTTC.

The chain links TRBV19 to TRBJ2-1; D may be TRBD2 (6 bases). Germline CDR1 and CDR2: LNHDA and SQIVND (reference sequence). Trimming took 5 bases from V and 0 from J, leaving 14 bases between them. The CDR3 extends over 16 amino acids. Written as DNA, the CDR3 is TGTGCCAGTAGTTACGCGGGGAGGAGCTCCTACAATGAGCAGTTCTTC. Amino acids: CASSYAGRSSYNEQFF.

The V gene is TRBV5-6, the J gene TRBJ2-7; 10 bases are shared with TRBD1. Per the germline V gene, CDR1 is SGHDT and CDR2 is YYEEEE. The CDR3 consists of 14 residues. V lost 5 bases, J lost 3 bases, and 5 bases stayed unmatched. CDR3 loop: CASRPGQGFYEQYF. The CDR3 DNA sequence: TGTGCCAGCAGACCGGGACAGGGGTTCTACGAGCAGTACTTC.

CDR3 bases: TGTGCCAGCACCCCCCCTCGAGGGAGGACCGAGACCCAGTACTTC. This sequence encodes CASTPPRGRTETQYF. The V and J genes are TRBV28 and TRBJ2-5; possibly TRBD2 for D (6 bases). Trimming took off 7 bases at V and 5 bases at J, with 20 bases between the two ends. Germline loops: CDR1 MDHEN, CDR2 SYDVKM. The CDR3 sequence is 15 residues long.

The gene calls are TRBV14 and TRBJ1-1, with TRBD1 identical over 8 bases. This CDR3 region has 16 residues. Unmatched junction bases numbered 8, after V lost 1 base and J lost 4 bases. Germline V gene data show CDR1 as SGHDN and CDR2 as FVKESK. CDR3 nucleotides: TGTGCCAGCAGCCAAGGCAGACAGGGGCCCTTCACTGAAGCTTTCTTT. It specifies CASSQGRQGPFTEAFF. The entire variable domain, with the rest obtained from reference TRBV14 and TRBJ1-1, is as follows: EAGVTQFPSHSVIEKGQTVTLRCDPISGHDNLYWYRRVMGKEIKFLLHFVKESKQDESGMPNNRFLAERTGGTYSTLKVQPAELEDSGVYFCASSQGRQGPFTEAFFGQGTRLTVV.

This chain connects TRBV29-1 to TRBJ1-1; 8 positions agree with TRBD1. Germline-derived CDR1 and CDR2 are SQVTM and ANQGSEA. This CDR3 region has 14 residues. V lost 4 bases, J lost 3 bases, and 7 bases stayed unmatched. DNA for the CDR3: TGCAGCGTTGGACCCAGGGGGCGGGACACTGAAGCTTTCTTT. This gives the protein CSVGPRGRDTEAFF.

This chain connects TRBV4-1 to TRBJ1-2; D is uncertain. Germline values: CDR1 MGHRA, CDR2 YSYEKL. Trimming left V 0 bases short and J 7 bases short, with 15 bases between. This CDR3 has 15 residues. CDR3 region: CASSQDLMVGSGYTF. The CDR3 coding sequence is TGCGCCAGCAGCCAAGATCTTATGGTTGGCTCTGGCTACACCTTC.

The CDR3 loop reads CASSQIAGDNEQFF. CDR3 coding DNA: TGTGCCAGCTCACAGATAGCGGGGGACAATGAGCAGTTCTTC. The chain employs TRBV18 and TRBJ2-1, with 9 bases matching TRBD2. CDR1 is KGHSH, CDR2 LQKENI, per germline. V lost 4 bases and J lost 5; bases outside the gene matches: 3. The CDR3 contains 14 residues.

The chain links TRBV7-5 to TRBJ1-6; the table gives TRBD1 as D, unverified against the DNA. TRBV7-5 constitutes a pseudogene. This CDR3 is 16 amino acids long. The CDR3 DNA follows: TGTGCCAGAAGCTTTCCCGGACAGGGGTGCAATTCACCCCTCCACTTT. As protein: CARSFPGQGCNSPLHF.

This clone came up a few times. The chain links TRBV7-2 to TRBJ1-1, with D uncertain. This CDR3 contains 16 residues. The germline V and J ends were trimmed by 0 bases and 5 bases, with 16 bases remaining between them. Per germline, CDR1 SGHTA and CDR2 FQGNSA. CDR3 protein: CASSLAHYIEGTEAFF. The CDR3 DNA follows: TGTGCCAGCAGCTTAGCCCACTACATCGAGGGAACTGAAGCTTTCTTT.

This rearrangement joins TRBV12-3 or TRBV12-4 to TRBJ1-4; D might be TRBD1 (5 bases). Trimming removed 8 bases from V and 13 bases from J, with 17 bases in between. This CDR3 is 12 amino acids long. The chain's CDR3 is CASLFSGGVLFF. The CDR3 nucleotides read TGTGCCAGCCTCTTCTCGGGGGGGGTACTGTTTTTT.

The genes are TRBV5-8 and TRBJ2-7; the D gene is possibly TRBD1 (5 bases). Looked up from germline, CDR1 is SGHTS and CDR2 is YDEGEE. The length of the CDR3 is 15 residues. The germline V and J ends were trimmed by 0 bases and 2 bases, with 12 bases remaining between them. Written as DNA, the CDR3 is TGTGCCAGCAGCTTGGTTCGCAGGGCAGCCTACGAGCAGTACTTC. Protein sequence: CASSLVRRAAYEQYF.

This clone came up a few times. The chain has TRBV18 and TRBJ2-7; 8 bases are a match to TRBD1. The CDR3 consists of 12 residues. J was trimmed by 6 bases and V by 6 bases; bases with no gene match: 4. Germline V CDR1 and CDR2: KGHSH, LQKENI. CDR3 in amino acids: CASSRTGSEQYV. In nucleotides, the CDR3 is TGTGCCAGCTCCCGGACAGGGTCCGAGCAGTACGTC.

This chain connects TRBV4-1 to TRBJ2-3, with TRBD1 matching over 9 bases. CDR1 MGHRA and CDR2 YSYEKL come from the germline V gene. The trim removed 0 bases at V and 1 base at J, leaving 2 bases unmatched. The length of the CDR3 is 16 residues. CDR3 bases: TGCGCCAGCAGCCAAGAGTGGACAGGGGGCACAGATACGCAGTATTTT. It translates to CASSQEWTGGTDTQYF.

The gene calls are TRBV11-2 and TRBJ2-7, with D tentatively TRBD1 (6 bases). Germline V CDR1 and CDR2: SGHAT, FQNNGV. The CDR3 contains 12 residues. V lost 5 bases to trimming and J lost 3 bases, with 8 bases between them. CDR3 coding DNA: TGTGCCAGCAGCAACAGGGTCTACGAGCAGTACTTC. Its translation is CASSNRVYEQYF.

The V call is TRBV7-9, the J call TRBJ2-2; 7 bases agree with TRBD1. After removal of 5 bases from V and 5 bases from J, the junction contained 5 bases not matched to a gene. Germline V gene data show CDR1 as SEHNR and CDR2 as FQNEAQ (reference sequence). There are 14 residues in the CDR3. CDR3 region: CASSPQGKTGELFF. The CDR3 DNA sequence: TGTGCCAGCAGCCCACAGGGGAAGACCGGGGAGCTGTTTTTT.

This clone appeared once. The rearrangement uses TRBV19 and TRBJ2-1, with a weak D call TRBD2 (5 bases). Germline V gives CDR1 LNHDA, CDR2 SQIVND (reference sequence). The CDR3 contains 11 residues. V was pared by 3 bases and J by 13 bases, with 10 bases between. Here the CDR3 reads CASSISGIQFF. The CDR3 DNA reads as TGTGCCAGTAGTATTTCCGGGATCCAGTTCTTC.

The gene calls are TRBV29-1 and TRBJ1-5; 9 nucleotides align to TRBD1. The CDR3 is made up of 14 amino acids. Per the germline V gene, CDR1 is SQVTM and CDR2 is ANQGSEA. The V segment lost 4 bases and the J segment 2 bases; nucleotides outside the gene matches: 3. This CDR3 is CSVAQGARNQPQHF. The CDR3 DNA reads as TGCAGCGTTGCACAGGGGGCCCGCAATCAGCCCCAGCATTTT.

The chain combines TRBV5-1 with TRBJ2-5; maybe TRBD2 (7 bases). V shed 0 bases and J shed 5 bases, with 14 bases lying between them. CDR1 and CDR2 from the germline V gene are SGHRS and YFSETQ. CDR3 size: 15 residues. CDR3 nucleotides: TGCGCCAGCAGCTTGGTAGGGGGGGCCCTGGAGACCCAGTACTTC. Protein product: CASSLVGGALETQYF.

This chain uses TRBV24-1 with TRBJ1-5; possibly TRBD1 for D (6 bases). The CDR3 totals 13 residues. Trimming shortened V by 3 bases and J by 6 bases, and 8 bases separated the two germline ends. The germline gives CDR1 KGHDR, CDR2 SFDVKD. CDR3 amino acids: CATSDTGFQPQHF. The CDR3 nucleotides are TGTGCCACCAGTGATACAGGGTTTCAGCCCCAGCATTTT.